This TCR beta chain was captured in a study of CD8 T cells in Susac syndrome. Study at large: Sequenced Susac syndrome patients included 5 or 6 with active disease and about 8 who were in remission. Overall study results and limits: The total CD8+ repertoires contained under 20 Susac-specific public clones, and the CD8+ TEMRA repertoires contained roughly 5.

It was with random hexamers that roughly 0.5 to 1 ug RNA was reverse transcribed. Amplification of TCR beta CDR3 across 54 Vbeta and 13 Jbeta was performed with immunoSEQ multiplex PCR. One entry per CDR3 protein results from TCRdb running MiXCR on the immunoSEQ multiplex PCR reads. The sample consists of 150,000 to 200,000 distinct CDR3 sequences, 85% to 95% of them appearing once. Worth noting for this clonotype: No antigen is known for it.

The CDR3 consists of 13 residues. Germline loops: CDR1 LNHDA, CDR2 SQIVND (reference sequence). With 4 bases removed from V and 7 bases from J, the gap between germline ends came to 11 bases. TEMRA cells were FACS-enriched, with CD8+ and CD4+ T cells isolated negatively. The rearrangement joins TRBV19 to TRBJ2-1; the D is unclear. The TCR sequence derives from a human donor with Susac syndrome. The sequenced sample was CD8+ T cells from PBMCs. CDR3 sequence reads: CASSRAKRNEQFF. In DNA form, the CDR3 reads TGTGCCAGTAGTAGGGCAAAGAGGAATGAGCAGTTCTTC.